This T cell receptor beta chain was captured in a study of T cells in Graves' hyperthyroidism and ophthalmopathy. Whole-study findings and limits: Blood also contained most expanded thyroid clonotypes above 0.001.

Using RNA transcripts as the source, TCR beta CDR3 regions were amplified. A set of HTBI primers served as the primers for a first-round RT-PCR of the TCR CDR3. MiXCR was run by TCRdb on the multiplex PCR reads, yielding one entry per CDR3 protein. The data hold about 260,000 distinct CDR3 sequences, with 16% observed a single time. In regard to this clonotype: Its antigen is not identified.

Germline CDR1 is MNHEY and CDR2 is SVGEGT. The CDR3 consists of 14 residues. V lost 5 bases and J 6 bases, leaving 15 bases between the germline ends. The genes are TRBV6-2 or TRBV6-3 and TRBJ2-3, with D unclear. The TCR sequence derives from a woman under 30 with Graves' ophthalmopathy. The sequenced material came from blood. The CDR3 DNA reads TGTGCCAGCAGTGACTTGGCCCTGCCGGATACGCAGTATTTT. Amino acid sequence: CASSDLALPDTQYF.